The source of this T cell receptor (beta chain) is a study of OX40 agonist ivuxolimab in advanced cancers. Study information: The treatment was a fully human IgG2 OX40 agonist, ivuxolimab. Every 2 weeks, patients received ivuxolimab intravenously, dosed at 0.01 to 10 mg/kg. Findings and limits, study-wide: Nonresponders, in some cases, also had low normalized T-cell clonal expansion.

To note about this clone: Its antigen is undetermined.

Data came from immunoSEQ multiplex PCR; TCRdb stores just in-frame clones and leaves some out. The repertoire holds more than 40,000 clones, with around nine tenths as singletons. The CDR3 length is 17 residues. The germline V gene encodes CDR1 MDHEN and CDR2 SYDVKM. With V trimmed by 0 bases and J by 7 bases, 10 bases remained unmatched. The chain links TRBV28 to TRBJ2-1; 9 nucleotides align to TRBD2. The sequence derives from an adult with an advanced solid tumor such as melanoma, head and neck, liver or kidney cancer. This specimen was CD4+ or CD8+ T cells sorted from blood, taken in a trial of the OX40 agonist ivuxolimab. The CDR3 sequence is CASSLWLAGKKGNEQFF. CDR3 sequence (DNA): TGTGCCAGCAGTTTATGGCTAGCGGGAAAAAAGGGGAATGAGCAGTTCTTC. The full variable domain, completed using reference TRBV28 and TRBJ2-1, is DVKVTQSSRYLVKRTGEKVFLECVQDMDHENMFWYRQDPGLGLRLIYFSYDVKMKEKGDIPEGYSVSREKKERFSLILESASTNQTSMYLCASSLWLAGKKGNEQFFGPGTRLTVL.